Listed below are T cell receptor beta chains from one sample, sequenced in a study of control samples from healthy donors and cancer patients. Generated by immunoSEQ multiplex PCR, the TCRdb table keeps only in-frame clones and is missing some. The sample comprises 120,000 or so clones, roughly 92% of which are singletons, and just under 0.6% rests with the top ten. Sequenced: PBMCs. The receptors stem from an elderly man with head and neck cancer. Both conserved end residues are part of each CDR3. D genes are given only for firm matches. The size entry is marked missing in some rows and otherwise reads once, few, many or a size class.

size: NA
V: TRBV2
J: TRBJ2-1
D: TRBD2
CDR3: CASRREEDEQFF
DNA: TGTGCCAGCCGCCGGGAGGAGGATGAGCAGTTCTTC

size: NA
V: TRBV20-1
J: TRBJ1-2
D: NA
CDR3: CIGRGNGYTF
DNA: TGCATCGGTCGAGGGAATGGCTACACCTTC

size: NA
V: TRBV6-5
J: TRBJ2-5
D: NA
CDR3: CASSYSSGQETQYF
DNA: TGTGCCAGCAGTTACTCGAGTGGTCAAGAGACCCAGTACTTC

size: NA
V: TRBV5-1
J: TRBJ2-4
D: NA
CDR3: CPSKTTGGENIQYF
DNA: TGCCCCAGCAAGACCACAGGGGGGGAAAACATTCAGTACTTC

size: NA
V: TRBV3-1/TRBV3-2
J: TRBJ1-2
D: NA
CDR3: CASSQVSSNGYTF
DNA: TGTGCCAGCAGCCAAGTGTCCAGCAATGGCTACACCTTC

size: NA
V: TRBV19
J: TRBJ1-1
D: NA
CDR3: CASSIGRVGTEAFF
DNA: TGTGCCAGTAGTATAGGGAGGGTGGGGACTGAAGCTTTCTTT

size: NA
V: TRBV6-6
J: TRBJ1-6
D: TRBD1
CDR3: CASSYSGQGYSPLHF
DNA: TGTGCCAGCAGTTACTCGGGACAGGGTTATTCACCCCTCCACTTT

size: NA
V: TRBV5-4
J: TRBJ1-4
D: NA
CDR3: CASSLDRGTTNEKLFF
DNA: TGTGCCAGCAGCTTGGACCGGGGCACAACTAATGAAAAACTGTTTTTT

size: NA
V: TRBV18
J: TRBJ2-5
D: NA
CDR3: CASSRHKPPGVTQYF
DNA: TGTGCCAGCTCCCGTCACAAGCCCCCAGGGGTGACCCAGTACTTC

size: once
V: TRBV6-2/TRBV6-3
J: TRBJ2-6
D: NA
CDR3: CASSRSRVGSGANVLTF
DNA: TGTGCCAGCAGTCGCAGCCGGGTTGGGTCTGGGGCCAACGTCCTGACTTTC

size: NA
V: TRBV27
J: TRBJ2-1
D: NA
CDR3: CASSLSGPGRFHEQFF
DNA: TGTGCCAGCAGTTTATCGGGACCGGGACGTTTTCATGAGCAGTTCTTC

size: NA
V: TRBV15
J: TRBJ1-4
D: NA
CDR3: CATSRDLATNEKLFF
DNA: TGTGCCACCAGCAGAGATCTAGCGACTAATGAAAAACTGTTTTTT

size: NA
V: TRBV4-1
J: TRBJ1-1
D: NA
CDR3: CASSLPPGGGGTEAFF
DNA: TGCGCCAGCAGCCTCCCCCCGGGGGGAGGGGGCACTGAAGCTTTCTTT

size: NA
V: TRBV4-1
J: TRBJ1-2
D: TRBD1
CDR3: CASSQGQGYGYTF
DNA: TGCGCCAGCAGCCAGGGACAGGGTTACGGCTACACCTTC

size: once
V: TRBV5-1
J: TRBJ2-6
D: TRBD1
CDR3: CASSLQATGNSGANVLTF
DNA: TGCGCCAGCAGCCTCCAGGCGACAGGGAACTCTGGGGCCAACGTCCTGACTTTC

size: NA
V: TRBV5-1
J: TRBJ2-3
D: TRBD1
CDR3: CASSLGQGVNGDTQYF
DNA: TGCGCCAGCAGCTTGGGACAGGGAGTAAACGGAGATACGCAGTATTTT

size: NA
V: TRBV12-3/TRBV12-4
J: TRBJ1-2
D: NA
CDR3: CASSLKSFYGYTF
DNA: TGTGCCAGCAGCCTTAAATCGTTCTATGGCTACACCTTC

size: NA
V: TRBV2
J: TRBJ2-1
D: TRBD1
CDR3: CASREVSGTGAHNEQFF
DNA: TGTGCCAGCAGAGAGGTTTCCGGGACAGGGGCCCACAATGAGCAGTTCTTC

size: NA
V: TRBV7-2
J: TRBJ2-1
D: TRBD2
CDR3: CASSLVAGGVEQFF
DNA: TGTGCCAGCAGCTTAGTAGCGGGAGGTGTTGAGCAGTTCTTC

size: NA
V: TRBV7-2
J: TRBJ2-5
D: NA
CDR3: CASSPWAGQETQYF
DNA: TGTGCCAGCAGCCCATGGGCAGGTCAAGAGACCCAGTACTTC

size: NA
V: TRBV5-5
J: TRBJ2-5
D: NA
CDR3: CASSPAVGGARQETQYF
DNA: TGTGCCAGCAGCCCCGCCGTGGGGGGGGCGAGACAAGAGACCCAGTACTTC

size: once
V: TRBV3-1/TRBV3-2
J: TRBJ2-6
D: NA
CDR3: CASTSWVSGANVLTF
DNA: TGTGCCAGCACCTCGTGGGTCTCTGGGGCCAACGTCCTGACTTTC

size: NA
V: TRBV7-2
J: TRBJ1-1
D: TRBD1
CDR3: CASSLQGGRAFF
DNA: TGTGCCAGCAGCCTACAGGGGGGCCGAGCTTTCTTT

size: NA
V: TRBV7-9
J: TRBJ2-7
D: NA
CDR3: CASSLVAYTQYF
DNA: TGTGCCAGCAGCTTAGTCGCTTACACTCAGTACTTC

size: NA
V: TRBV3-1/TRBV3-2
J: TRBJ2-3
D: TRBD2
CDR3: CASSFRTSGGPGDTQYF
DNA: TGTGCCAGCAGCTTTCGGACTAGCGGGGGCCCTGGAGATACGCAGTATTTT

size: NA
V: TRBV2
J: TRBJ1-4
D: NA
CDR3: CASSLTSGPNEKLFF
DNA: TGTGCCAGCAGCCTCACTTCGGGACCTAATGAAAAACTGTTTTTT

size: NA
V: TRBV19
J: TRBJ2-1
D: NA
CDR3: CASSVSDSSYNEQFF
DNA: TGTGCCAGTAGTGTTAGCGACAGCTCCTACAATGAGCAGTTCTTC

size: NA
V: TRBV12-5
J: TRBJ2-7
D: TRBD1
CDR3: CASGGGQGGGEQYF
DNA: TGTGCTAGTGGTGGAGGACAGGGAGGAGGAGAGCAGTACTTC

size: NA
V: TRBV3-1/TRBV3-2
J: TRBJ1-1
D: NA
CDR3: CASSYSGRNTEAFF
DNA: TGTGCCAGCAGCTATTCAGGACGGAACACTGAAGCTTTCTTT

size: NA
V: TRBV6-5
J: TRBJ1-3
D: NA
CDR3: CASGFGNTIYF
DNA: TGTGCCAGCGGTTTTGGAAACACCATATATTTT

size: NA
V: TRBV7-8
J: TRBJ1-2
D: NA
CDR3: CASSLGGLGGYTF
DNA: TGTGCCAGCAGCTTAGGGGGGCTCGGCGGCTACACCTTC

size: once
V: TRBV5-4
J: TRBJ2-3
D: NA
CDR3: CASSLGGRDTQYF
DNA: TGTGCCAGCAGCTTAGGAGGGAGAGATACGCAGTATTTT

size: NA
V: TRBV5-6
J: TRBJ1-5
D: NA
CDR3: CASSLGFGNQPQHF
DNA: TGTGCCAGCAGCTTGGGATTCGGCAATCAGCCCCAGCATTTT

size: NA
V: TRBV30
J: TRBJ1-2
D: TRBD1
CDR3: CAWSKGTGANYGYTF
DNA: TGTGCCTGGAGTAAGGGGACAGGGGCAAACTATGGCTACACCTTC

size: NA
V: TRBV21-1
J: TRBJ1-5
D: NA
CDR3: CASSSPQTHSNQPQHF
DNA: TGTGCCAGCAGCAGTCCGCAGACTCATAGCAATCAGCCCCAGCATTTT

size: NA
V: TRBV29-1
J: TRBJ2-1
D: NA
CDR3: CSGGTWASEQFF
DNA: TGCAGCGGGGGGACCTGGGCGTCTGAGCAGTTCTTC

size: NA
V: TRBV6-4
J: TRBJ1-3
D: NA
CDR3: CASRARGRGGNTIYF
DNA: TGTGCCAGCAGGGCCAGGGGAAGAGGTGGAAACACCATATATTTT

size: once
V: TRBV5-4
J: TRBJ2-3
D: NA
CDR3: CASSLIGLGTQYF
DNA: TGTGCCAGCAGCCTTATAGGGTTGGGGACGCAGTATTTT

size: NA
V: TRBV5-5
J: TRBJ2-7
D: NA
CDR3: CASSWGLTYEQYF
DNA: TGTGCCAGCAGCTGGGGACTTACCTACGAGCAGTACTTC

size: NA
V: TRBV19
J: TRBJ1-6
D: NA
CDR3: CASSQSTVLSSPLHF
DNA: TGTGCCAGTAGTCAATCGACAGTCCTGAGTTCACCCCTCCACTTT

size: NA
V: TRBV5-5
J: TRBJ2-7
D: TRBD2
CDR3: CASSLRGGVSYEQYF
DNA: TGTGCCAGCAGCTTGCGCGGGGGAGTCTCCTACGAGCAGTACTTC

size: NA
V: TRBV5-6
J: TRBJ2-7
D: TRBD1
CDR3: CASSLFDRGYEQYF
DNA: TGTGCCAGCAGCTTGTTTGACAGGGGTTACGAGCAGTACTTC

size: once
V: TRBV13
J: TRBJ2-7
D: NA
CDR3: CASSPGSSYEQYF
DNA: TGTGCCAGCAGCCCAGGGTCCTCCTACGAGCAGTACTTC

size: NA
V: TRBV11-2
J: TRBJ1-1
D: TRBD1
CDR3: CASIKDRQKAEAFF
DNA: TGTGCCAGCATCAAGGACAGGCAGAAGGCTGAAGCTTTCTTT

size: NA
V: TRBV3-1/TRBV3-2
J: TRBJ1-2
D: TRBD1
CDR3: CASSPPAGGASSGYTF
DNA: TGTGCCAGCAGCCCGCCAGCAGGGGGAGCTTCTAGTGGCTACACCTTC

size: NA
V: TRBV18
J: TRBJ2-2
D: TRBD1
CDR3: CASSPDRGPTGELFF
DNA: TGTGCCAGCTCACCCGACAGGGGGCCGACCGGGGAGCTGTTTTTT

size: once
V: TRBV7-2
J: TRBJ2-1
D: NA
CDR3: CASSPISVHEQFF
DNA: TGTGCCAGCAGCCCTATTTCAGTCCATGAGCAGTTCTTC

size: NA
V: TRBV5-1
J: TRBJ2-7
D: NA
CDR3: CASSPYAGNLYEQYF
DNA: TGCGCCAGCAGCCCCTACGCAGGGAACCTCTACGAGCAGTACTTC

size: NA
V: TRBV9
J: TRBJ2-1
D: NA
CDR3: CASSVDTSSYNEQFF
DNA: TGTGCCAGCAGCGTAGATACGAGCTCCTACAATGAGCAGTTCTTC

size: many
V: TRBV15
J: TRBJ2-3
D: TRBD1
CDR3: CATSRQDRASTDTQYF
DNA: TGTGCCACCAGCAGACAAGACAGGGCTAGCACAGATACGCAGTATTTT